This is a list of T cell receptor beta chains from one sample in a study of vaccination effects on CD4 cells after COVID-19. These receptors are not linked to any known antigen. Profiling relied on immunoSEQ multiplex PCR, and the TCRdb table lists in-frame clones only, not all of them. The sample contains some 15,000 clones, roughly 68% of which appear only once. Sequenced material: CD4+ T cells from PBMCs cultured with SARS-CoV-2 spike peptides, taken after COVID-19 vaccination. These receptors were obtained from a human donor who received a COVID-19 vaccine. CDR3s include the opening cysteine and the closing phenylalanine or tryptophan. The D gene is left open where the match is weak. Expanded clones are given a class, and other clones once, few, many or no size at all.

v_gene	d_gene	len	j_gene	abundance	CDR3nt	CDR3aa
TRBV6-5	.	16	TRBJ1-6	.	TGTGCCAGCAGTTACAAGTGGAGGGACGGGGATTCACCCCTCCACTTT	CASSYKWRDGDSPLHF
TRBV7-6	.	15	TRBJ2-3	.	TGTGCCAGCAGCTTACGTCGGGCAGGGCCAGATACGCAGTATTTT	CASSLRRAGPDTQYF
TRBV25-1	.	12	TRBJ2-7	.	TGTGCCAGCAGTAACAGCGTAGGCGAGCAGTACTTC	CASSNSVGEQYF
TRBV23-1	.	15	TRBJ1-1	.	TGCGCCAGCAGTCAAATGACAACACTGAACACTGAAGCTTTCTTT	CASSQMTTLNTEAFF
TRBV6-6	.	15	TRBJ2-1	.	TGTGCCAGCAGCCCACCAGGACAGCGCTCCAATGAGCAGTTCTTC	CASSPPGQRSNEQFF
TRBV19	.	14	TRBJ1-5	.	TGTGCCAGTAGTCCTTTTGCTCGAGGTCAGCCCCAGCATTTT	CASSPFARGQPQHF
TRBV18	.	14	TRBJ1-6	.	TGTGCCAGCTCACTACCGATTGGGAATTCACCCCTCCACTTT	CASSLPIGNSPLHF
TRBV7-9	.	14	TRBJ2-5	.	TGTGCCAGCAGCCCCCTGGGCACGCAAGAGACCCAGTACTTC	CASSPLGTQETQYF
TRBV7-3	.	14	TRBJ2-1	.	TGTGCCAGCAGCCCAGGTAACAGGAACAATGAGCAGTTCTTC	CASSPGNRNNEQFF
TRBV27	TRBD1	13	TRBJ1-1	.	TGTGCCAGCAGAGACAGGGGGAACACTGAAGCTTTCTTT	CASRDRGNTEAFF
TRBV30	TRBD1	15	TRBJ1-5	.	TGTGCCTACCCCGGGACAGGGGAAGAAGATCAGCCCCAGCATTTT	CAYPGTGEEDQPQHF
TRBV9	TRBD2	16	TRBJ2-7	.	TGTGCCAGCAGCGTAGGGCCTAGCGGGGGCCCCTACGAGCAGTACTTC	CASSVGPSGGPYEQYF
TRBV27	.	13	TRBJ1-2	.	TGTGCCAGCAGTGGGGGGCGATACTATGGCTACACCTTC	CASSGGRYYGYTF
TRBV2	.	11	TRBJ2-3	once	TGTGCCAGCAGCGCCTCGGATACGCAGTATTTT	CASSASDTQYF
TRBV19	.	14	TRBJ2-7	few	TGTGCCAGTAGGGTCAGGCACTCCTCCTACGAGCAGTACTTC	CASRVRHSSYEQYF
TRBV29-1	.	13	TRBJ1-1	.	TGCAGCGTTGAAGTAGAGGTGGGCACTGAAGCTTTCTTT	CSVEVEVGTEAFF
TRBV2	.	15	TRBJ1-1	.	TGTGCCAGCAGTGCTCGGTATGCCATGAACACTGAAGCTTTCTTT	CASSARYAMNTEAFF
TRBV5-1	TRBD1	14	TRBJ1-2	few	TGCGCCAGCAGCTTGGACAGGGGGCAGGGCGGCTACACCTTC	CASSLDRGQGGYTF
TRBV5-1	.	15	TRBJ1-1	few	TGCGCCAGCAGCTTGAGCAGCGTCATGAACACTGAAGCTTTCTTT	CASSLSSVMNTEAFF
TRBV3-1/TRBV3-2	.	11	TRBJ2-2	large	TGTGCCAGCAGCCAGGCCGGGGAGCTGTTTTTT	CASSQAGELFF
TRBV11-3	.	13	TRBJ2-7	once	TGTGCCAGCAGCTCGGGTCTCTCCTACGAGCAGTACTTC	CASSSGLSYEQYF
TRBV2	.	15	TRBJ2-2	.	TGTGCCAGCAGTCCCCGGTTAGTTGGGACCGGGGAGCTGTTTTTT	CASSPRLVGTGELFF
TRBV24-1	TRBD1	16	TRBJ2-2	.	TGTGCCACCAGTGTTTGGGGGACAGGGGACGCCGGGGAGCTGTTTTTT	CATSVWGTGDAGELFF
TRBV7-7	TRBD1	13	TRBJ2-2	.	TGTGCTAGCAGCTTAGGACAGGGCGGGGAGCTGTTTTTT	CASSLGQGGELFF
TRBV6-1	TRBD1	17	TRBJ1-3	.	TGTGCCAGCAGTGAACACCAACCAGGGGGCTCTGGAAACACCATATATTTT	CASSEHQPGGSGNTIYF
TRBV11-2	.	16	TRBJ2-2	.	TGTGCCAGCAGCCCCCGCCGCGCATTTAACACCGGGGAGCTGTTTTTT	CASSPRRAFNTGELFF
TRBV27	TRBD2	14	TRBJ2-7	.	TGTGCCAGCAGTTTAGCGGGAGGGGCGTACGAGCAGTACTTC	CASSLAGGAYEQYF
TRBV5-4	TRBD2	13	TRBJ2-5	.	TGTGCCAGCAGGACTAGCGAACAAGAGACCCAGTACTTC	CASRTSEQETQYF
TRBV18	.	12	TRBJ1-3	.	TGTGCCAGCTCACCCCGGGGAAACACCATATATTTT	CASSPRGNTIYF
TRBV19	TRBD1	13	TRBJ1-2	.	TGTGCCAGTAGTACAACAGGGGGCGATGGCTACACCTTC	CASSTTGGDGYTF
TRBV18	.	15	TRBJ1-1	.	TGTGCCAGCTCACCCGGTCAGAACATGAACACTGAAGCTTTCTTT	CASSPGQNMNTEAFF
TRBV5-1	.	11	TRBJ2-7	.	TGCGCCAGAGGGAGTGCCTACGAGCAGTACTTC	CARGSAYEQYF
TRBV7-2	.	15	TRBJ1-1	few	TGTGCCAGCAGCTTAGGTCCAGGGTTCAACACTGAAGCTTTCTTT	CASSLGPGFNTEAFF
TRBV2	.	16	TRBJ2-7	.	TGTGCCAGCGGGGGCGCTAGCGTCTCAAAATCCTACGAGCAGTACTTC	CASGGASVSKSYEQYF
TRBV7-6	TRBD2	17	TRBJ2-1	.	TGTGCCAGCAGCCCTCGGACTAGCGGGGAATCCTACAATGAGCAGTTCTTC	CASSPRTSGESYNEQFF
TRBV18	TRBD1	14	TRBJ1-2	.	TGTGCCAGCTCACCAAGACAGGGAATTGACGGCTACACCTTC	CASSPRQGIDGYTF
TRBV18	.	15	TRBJ1-1	.	TGTGCCAGCTCACCCCCCGGTCAGGCGAACACTGAAGCTTTCTTT	CASSPPGQANTEAFF
TRBV7-2	TRBD2	13	TRBJ2-7	few	TGTGCCAGCAGCTTATTCGCGGGAGGCGAGCAGTACTTC	CASSLFAGGEQYF
TRBV5-4	.	13	TRBJ1-5	.	TGTGCCAGCAGCTTAGAAAGGGACCAGCCCCAGCATTTT	CASSLERDQPQHF
TRBV19	TRBD1	14	TRBJ1-2	.	TGTGCCACCGAACACAGGGGTGAGCACTATGGCTACACCTTC	CATEHRGEHYGYTF
TRBV6-5	TRBD2	15	TRBJ2-7	.	TGTGCCAGCAGGCCAATAGCGGGGTTCTCCTACGAGCAGTACTTC	CASRPIAGFSYEQYF
TRBV24-1	.	16	TRBJ2-1	.	TGTGCCACCAGTGATCCCCGGGGCGCTAGGGACGATGAGCAGTTCTTC	CATSDPRGARDDEQFF